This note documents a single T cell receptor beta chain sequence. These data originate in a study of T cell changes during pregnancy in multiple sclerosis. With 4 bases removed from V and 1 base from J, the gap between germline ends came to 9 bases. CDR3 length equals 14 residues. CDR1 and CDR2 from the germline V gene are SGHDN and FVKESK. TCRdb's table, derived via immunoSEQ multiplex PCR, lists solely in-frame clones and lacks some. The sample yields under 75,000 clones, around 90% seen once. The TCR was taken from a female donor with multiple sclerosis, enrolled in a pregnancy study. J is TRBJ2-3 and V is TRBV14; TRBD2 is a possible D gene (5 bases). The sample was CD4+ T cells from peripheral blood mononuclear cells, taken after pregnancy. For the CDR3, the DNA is TGTGCCAGCAGCCCGACCGGGGGCACAGATACGCAGTATTTT. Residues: CASSPTGGTDTQYF.